This T cell receptor (beta chain) comes out of a study of shared clonotypes between healthy human individuals. The split of CD4+ cells yielded CD45RA+ naive and CD45RA-negative memory subsets. Each cell subset's genomic DNA was divided evenly among several immunoSEQ plates. TCRdb's copy holds only in-frame clones and misses some; the assay was immunoSEQ multiplex PCR. The data hold hundreds of thousands of clones, with roughly 72% observed a single time. This clone was seen only a few times. The target antigen is unknown. Findings of the study overall: Estimated richness values were generally larger in naive subsets than in memory subsets. The study found lower generation probabilities in non-shared clonotypes than in those shared by all four donors.

Germline CDR1 SEHNR, CDR2 FQNEAQ (reference sequence). The CDR3 totals 18 residues. With V trimmed by 1 base and J by 0 bases, 8 bases remained unmatched. The sequence came from a woman in her thirties in good health. The specimen was memory CD4+ T cells sorted from blood. The subset is: CD45RA-negative fraction. The rearrangement uses TRBV7-9 and TRBJ2-4; 8 nucleotides agree with TRBD1. The CDR3 is CASSLVGRQGLAKNIQYF. CDR3 coding DNA: TGTGCCAGCAGCTTAGTGGGAAGACAGGGGTTAGCCAAAAACATTCAGTACTTC.